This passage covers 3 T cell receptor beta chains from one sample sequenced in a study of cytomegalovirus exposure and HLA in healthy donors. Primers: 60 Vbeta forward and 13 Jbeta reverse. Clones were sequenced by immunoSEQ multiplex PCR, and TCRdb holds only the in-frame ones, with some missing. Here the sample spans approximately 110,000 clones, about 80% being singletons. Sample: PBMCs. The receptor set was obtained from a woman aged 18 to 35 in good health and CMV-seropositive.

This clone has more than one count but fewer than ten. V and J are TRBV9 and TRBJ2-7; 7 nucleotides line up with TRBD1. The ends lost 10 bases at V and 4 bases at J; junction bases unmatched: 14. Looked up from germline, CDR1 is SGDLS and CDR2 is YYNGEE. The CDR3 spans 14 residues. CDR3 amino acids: CAADYRDSAYEQYF. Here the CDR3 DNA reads TGTGCCGCGGATTACCGGGACAGTGCATACGAGCAGTACTTC.

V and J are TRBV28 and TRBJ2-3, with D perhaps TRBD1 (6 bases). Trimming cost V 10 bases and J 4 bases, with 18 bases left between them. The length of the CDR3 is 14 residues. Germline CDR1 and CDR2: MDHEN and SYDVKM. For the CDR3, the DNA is TGTGCCATCGCAAGGGGGTCGGTGGCAGATACGCAGTATTTT. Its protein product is CAIARGSVADTQYF.

The CDR3 sequence: CASSLVLVTDTQYF. The DNA of the CDR3 is TGTGCCAGCAGCTTAGTACTCGTCACAGATACGCAGTATTTT. The chain carries TRBV7-9 and TRBJ2-3; D not certain. Germline assignment: CDR1 SEHNR and CDR2 FQNEAQ (reference sequence). The CDR3 loop spans 14 amino acids. V lost 1 base to trimming and J lost 2 bases, with 7 bases between them. Full variable domain (missing parts from reference TRBV7-9 and TRBJ2-3): DTGVSQNPRHKITKRGQNVTFRCDPISEHNRLYWYRQTLGQGPEFLTYFQNEAQLEKSRLLSDRFSAERPKGSFSTLEIQRTEQGDSAMYLCASSLVLVTDTQYFGPGTRLTVL.